These 12 T cell receptor beta chains were sequenced from one sample in a study of blood T cell repertoires in COVID-19. TCRdb's table, derived via immunoSEQ multiplex PCR, lists solely in-frame clones and lacks some. The table has under 350,000 clones, 80% to 90% seen once. The specimen sequenced was PBMCs or T cells enriched from blood (not recorded which). The receptors were sampled from a woman between 35 and 50 years old with acute COVID-19.

This clone showed up just once. The chain has TRBV2 and TRBJ2-1, with a tentative D call TRBD1 (6 bases). Trimming took 7 bases from V and 6 from J, leaving 19 bases between them. This CDR3 is 15 amino acids long. Germline V gene lookup returns CDR1 SNHLY and CDR2 FYNNEI. CDR3 sequence reads: CASIPEAGVTNEQFF. CDR3 nucleotides: TGTGCCAGCATCCCCGAAGCAGGGGTGACCAATGAGCAGTTCTTC.

The rearrangement joins TRBV19 to TRBJ2-1, with 14 bases matching TRBD2. Germline values: CDR1 LNHDA, CDR2 SQIVND (reference sequence). This CDR3 contains 18 residues. The J segment lost 8 bases and the V segment lost 4 bases, leaving 13 bases of the junction unmatched. CDR3 sequence: CASSTARTSGGNIYEQFF. CDR3 nucleotide sequence: TGTGCCAGTAGTACAGCGCGGACTAGCGGGGGGAATATCTATGAGCAGTTCTTC.

A few counts support this clone. The chain is built from TRBV5-1 and TRBJ2-7; the D gene is possibly TRBD2 (6 bases). Germline V gene lookup returns CDR1 SGHRS and CDR2 YFSETQ. The CDR3 loop spans 14 amino acids. The V end was cut by 2 bases, the J end by 3 bases, with 12 bases between. In DNA form, the CDR3 reads TGCGCCAGCAGCTTTGGAGCGGGTCGCTACGAGCAGTACTTC. Translating gives CASSFGAGRYEQYF.

The chain combines TRBV3-1 (or the pseudogene TRBV3-2) with TRBJ1-2; perhaps TRBD1 as D (5 bases). The length of the CDR3 is 14 residues. Germline lookup yields CDR1 LGHDT and CDR2 YNNKEL (reference sequence). Between the trimmed V and J ends, which lost 5 bases and 6 bases, there was a span of 16 bases. In nucleotides, the CDR3 is TGTGCCAGCAGCGAAGGGAGACAGTGGGATGGCTACACCTTC. Translation gives CASSEGRQWDGYTF.

J is TRBJ1-2 and V is TRBV19; 7 nucleotides align to TRBD1. The V gene's germline CDR1 is LNHDA and CDR2 SQIVND (reference sequence). With V trimmed by 4 bases and J by 4 bases, 6 bases remained unmatched. There are 14 residues in the CDR3. The CDR3 coding sequence is TGTGCCAGTAGTACGACAGGGAAGGGCTATGGCTACACCTTC. Encoded protein: CASSTTGKGYGYTF.

The CDR3 nucleotides read TGTGCCAGCAGTTTAGCGGACCAGGGGGTAAGGGTGTATTTT. Protein sequence: CASSLADQGVRVYF. The genes are TRBV27 and TRBJ2-3; 7 nucleotides align to TRBD1. This CDR3 contains 14 residues. Germline CDR1 and CDR2: MNHEY and SMNVEV (reference sequence). Trimming cost V 2 bases and J 14 bases; bases outside gene matches: 13.

A note on this clone: At one end the junction does not follow the germline gene, possibly because of a read error. The chain's CDR3 is CASSHRPQGGEPF. Here the CDR3 DNA reads TGTGCCAGCAGTCATAGGCCCCAGGGGGGCGAACCCTTC. This chain links TRBV27 with TRBJ2-4; a weak D match, TRBD1 (7 bases). This CDR3 comprises 13 residues. Germline V gene data show CDR1 as MNHEY and CDR2 as SMNVEV (reference sequence).

The chain has TRBV29-1 and TRBJ1-2, with D possibly TRBD1 on 6 matching bases. The CDR3 covers 11 residues. V lost 6 bases and J lost 6, with 11 bases in between. Germline V gene data show CDR1 as SQVTM and CDR2 as ANQGSEA. The DNA of the CDR3 is TGCAGCGTCGCAGGGGTAGATGGCTACACCTTC. It yields the protein CSVAGVDGYTF.

A few counts support this clone. V gene TRBV7-9 combines with J gene TRBJ1-2; no definite D call. The CDR3 is made up of 13 amino acids. Between the trimmed V and J ends, which lost 5 bases and 2 bases, there was a span of 9 bases. Germline V gene sequence: CDR1 SEHNR, CDR2 FQNEAQ (reference sequence). CDR3 in DNA: TGTGCCAGCAGCCGGCCGGAGAACTATGGCTACACCTTC. Its translation is CASSRPENYGYTF.

CDR3 loop: CASSRPGTGGTEAFF. Here the CDR3 DNA reads TGTGCCAGCAGCCGCCCCGGGACAGGGGGCACTGAAGCTTTCTTT. The chain employs TRBV4-2 and TRBJ1-1, with 11 bases lining up with TRBD1. The CDR3 spans 15 residues. Germline assignment: CDR1 LGHNA and CDR2 YNFKEQ. Trimming removed 4 bases from V and 4 bases from J; junction bases left unmatched: 5.

The chain uses TRBV18 and TRBJ1-2; D not resolved. V lost 2 bases and J 4 bases, leaving 11 bases between the germline ends. Germline V gene data show CDR1 as KGHSH and CDR2 as LQKENI. The CDR3 sequence is 14 residues long. The DNA of the CDR3 is TGTGCCAGCTCACCATGGCAAGTAGCCTATGGCTACACCTTC. This codes for CASSPWQVAYGYTF.

The gene calls are TRBV11-2 and TRBJ2-5; the D is unclear. The CDR3 consists of 14 residues. Between the trimmed V and J ends, which lost 5 bases and 2 bases, there was a span of 12 bases. Germline loops: CDR1 SGHAT, CDR2 FQNNGV. The DNA for the CDR3 is TGTGCCAGCAGCCCAGGCAGGATTCAAGAGACCCAGTACTTC. It specifies CASSPGRIQETQYF.